One sample yielded the 25 T cell receptor beta chains listed below, sequenced in a study of cytomegalovirus exposure and HLA in healthy donors. The study ran its PCR with 60 Vbeta and 13 Jbeta primers. The protocol was immunoSEQ multiplex PCR, while the TCRdb copy is restricted to in-frame clones and leaves out a portion. The sample shows more than 150,000 clones, 75% to 90% of them seen only once. Sequencing input: PBMCs. The source of these receptors is a woman in her late teens or twenties in good health and CMV-seronegative.

V and J are TRBV27 and TRBJ2-7; 10 bases fit TRBD1. The V gene's germline CDR1 is MNHEY and CDR2 SMNVEV (reference sequence). This CDR3 spans 16 amino acids. Trimming removed 5 bases from V and 2 bases from J; junction bases left unmatched: 9. The CDR3 loop reads CASSPLGTGETYEQYF. CDR3 nucleotide sequence: TGTGCCAGCAGTCCCCTGGGGACAGGGGAAACCTACGAGCAGTACTTC.

The chain joins TRBV27 to TRBJ1-5; no reliable D call. Deletions cut 5 bases from V and 0 bases from J, with 8 bases between. The length of the CDR3 is 14 residues. The germline gives CDR1 MNHEY, CDR2 SMNVEV (reference sequence). CDR3 protein: CASSALYSNQPQHF. The CDR3 DNA follows: TGTGCCAGCAGTGCCCTCTATAGCAATCAGCCCCAGCATTTT.

This chain joins TRBV20-1 and TRBJ2-7; D remains ambiguous. Germline CDR1 and CDR2: DFQATT and SNEGSKA (reference sequence). This CDR3 is built from 11 residues. The ends were cut back, 3 bases at V and 3 bases at J, with 6 bases in the middle. Here the CDR3 reads CSARASYEQYF. DNA for the CDR3: TGCAGTGCTAGGGCTAGCTACGAGCAGTACTTC.

This chain joins TRBV5-1 and TRBJ2-3; a possible D gene is TRBD1 (5 bases). The CDR3 runs to 15 residues. V gave up 3 bases and J gave up 0 bases, with 11 bases separating them. Germline assignment: CDR1 SGHRS and CDR2 YFSETQ. For the CDR3, the DNA is TGCGCCAGCAGCTGGGGCGGTACTAGCACAGATACGCAGTATTTT. It specifies CASSWGGTSTDTQYF.

The chain is built from TRBV7-8 and TRBJ2-1, with 12 bases matching TRBD2. Germline lookup yields CDR1 SGHVS and CDR2 FQNEAQ. The CDR3 extends over 19 amino acids. V was pared by 5 bases and J by 2 bases, with 13 bases of the junction left unmatched. CDR3: CASSPFTGTSGRTYNEQFF. The CDR3 region has the DNA TGTGCCAGCAGCCCGTTTACCGGGACTAGCGGGCGCACCTACAATGAGCAGTTCTTC.

V usage is TRBV6-6 and J usage is TRBJ2-7, with TRBD2 matching over 10 bases. This CDR3 spans 15 amino acids. J gave up 1 base and V 7 bases, and 7 bases lay outside the gene matches. Germline V gene lookup returns CDR1 MNHNY and CDR2 SVGAGI (reference sequence). The DNA of the CDR3 is TGTGCCAGCACCCCGAGCGGGGGGGGATCCTACGAGCAGTACTTC. Its protein product is CASTPSGGGSYEQYF.

The V and J genes are TRBV11-2 and TRBJ2-4; 8 positions match TRBD2. This CDR3 has 17 amino acids. V lost 5 bases to trimming and J lost 3 bases; unmatched junction nucleotides: 12. Germline assignment: CDR1 SGHAT and CDR2 FQNNGV. CDR3 amino acids: CASSGTYGGVGKNIQYF. The CDR3 DNA is TGTGCCAGCAGCGGGACGTACGGGGGGGTGGGCAAAAACATTCAGTACTTC.

This clone showed up just once. The chain is built from TRBV30 and TRBJ1-4; D possibly corresponds to TRBD1 (5 bases). The CDR3 length is 13 residues. The germline CDR1 and CDR2 sequences are GTSNPN and SVGIG (reference sequence). Trimming left V 4 bases short and J 8 bases short, with 14 bases between. The CDR3 nucleotides read TGTGCCTGGAATCCTACAGGTTGGGAAAAACTGTTTTTT. Translating it yields CAWNPTGWEKLFF.

The chain recombines TRBV5-1 with TRBJ1-1, with 9 bases identical to TRBD1. This CDR3 spans 16 amino acids. V was clipped by 2 bases and J by 3 bases; unmatched bases: 8. Germline V CDR1 and CDR2: SGHRS, YFSETQ. The CDR3 nucleotides read TGCGCCAGCAGCTTCGGGGACAGGGACTGGGACACTGAAGCTTTCTTT. It is translated as CASSFGDRDWDTEAFF.

This chain connects TRBV5-1 to TRBJ1-1; D remains unclear. The CDR3 is 13 residues long. The V and J ends lost 5 bases and 1 base respectively, with 9 bases between them. Germline V gene lookup returns CDR1 SGHRS and CDR2 YFSETQ. Here the CDR3 DNA reads TGCGCCAGCAGTATACAGTCGAACACTGAAGCTTTCTTT. It specifies CASSIQSNTEAFF.

This chain connects TRBV2 to TRBJ1-6, with unresolved D. Germline V gives CDR1 SNHLY, CDR2 FYNNEI. With 6 bases removed from V and 0 bases from J, the gap between germline ends came to 9 bases. CDR3 length equals 15 residues. CDR3 DNA sequence: TGTGCCAGCAGCGCACAGCTCTCCTATAATTCACCCCTCCACTTT. It translates to CASSAQLSYNSPLHF.

There are a few counts of this clone. J is TRBJ1-2 and V is TRBV10-2, with D possibly matching TRBD1 (5 bases). With 3 bases removed from V and 2 bases from J, the gap between germline ends came to 13 bases. Germline V gene lookup returns CDR1 WSHSY and CDR2 SAAADI. The CDR3 is 15 amino acids. CDR3 coding DNA: TGCGCCAGCAGTGAAGTACAGGCTGGCAACTATGGCTACACCTTC. Translating it yields CASSEVQAGNYGYTF.

The V call is TRBV7-3, the J call TRBJ2-3; maybe TRBD2 (7 bases). The V gene lost 2 bases and the J gene lost 5 bases, with 14 bases spanning the gap. CDR1 is SGHTA, CDR2 FQGTGA, per germline. This CDR3 spans 15 amino acids. The DNA for the CDR3 is TGTGCCAGCAGCTTATTGGGAGGGGGTGAAGATACGCAGTATTTT. Translation: CASSLLGGGEDTQYF.

This clone occurred many times. The chain recombines TRBV7-8 with TRBJ2-7; 8 bases map to TRBD1. This CDR3 region has 14 residues. The V gene end was trimmed by 3 bases and the J gene end by 0 bases; junction bases not matched to a gene: 1. Germline assignment: CDR1 SGHVS and CDR2 FQNEAQ. This chain's CDR3 is CASSLTGASYEQYF. Written as DNA, the CDR3 is TGTGCCAGCAGCTTGACAGGGGCCTCCTACGAGCAGTACTTC.

The genes are TRBV5-1 and TRBJ1-4, with D unresolved. Germline-derived CDR1 and CDR2 are SGHRS and YFSETQ. With 3 bases removed from V and 7 bases from J, the gap between germline ends came to 13 bases. The CDR3 length is 14 residues. Written as DNA, the CDR3 is TGCGCCAGCAGCTCGAGGGCGGATGGTGAAAAACTGTTTTTT. It is translated as CASSSRADGEKLFF.

V gene TRBV5-6 combines with J gene TRBJ1-6; no clear D gene. V lost 4 bases to trimming and J lost 7 bases, with 3 bases between them. Germline CDR1 and CDR2: SGHDT and YYEEEE. The CDR3 sequence is 11 residues long. The chain's CDR3 is CASSQNSPLHF. The DNA of the CDR3 is TGTGCCAGCAGCCAAAATTCACCCCTCCACTTT.

The rearrangement uses TRBV6-1 and TRBJ1-3; D ambiguous. The V and J ends lost 6 bases and 3 bases respectively, with 9 bases between them. Looked up from germline, CDR1 is MNHNS and CDR2 is SASEGT. The CDR3 sequence is 13 residues long. The CDR3 bases are TGTGCCAGCAGCGACTACCGTGGAAACACCATATATTTT. Protein product: CASSDYRGNTIYF.

This clone was found a few times. This chain joins TRBV5-1 and TRBJ1-2, with 7 bases that match TRBD1. The CDR3 length is 14 residues. Germline CDR1 is SGHRS and CDR2 is YFSETQ. The ends lost 4 bases at V and 2 bases at J; junction bases unmatched: 5. The CDR3 DNA sequence: TGCGCCAGCAGCACACCGGGACAGAACTATGGCTACACCTTC. Encoded protein: CASSTPGQNYGYTF.

This rearrangement joins TRBV29-1 to TRBJ1-1; no clear D. Trimming removed 1 base from V and 0 bases from J, with 9 bases in between. The CDR3 has 14 residues. The germline V gene encodes CDR1 SQVTM and CDR2 ANQGSEA. CDR3 in DNA: TGCAGCGTTGAAGGGCTTCGTTTGAACACTGAAGCTTTCTTT. Amino acid sequence: CSVEGLRLNTEAFF.

The genes are TRBV18 and TRBJ2-7, with D perhaps matching TRBD1 (5 bases). The CDR3 runs 15 residues. V was trimmed by 2 bases and J by 0 bases, leaving 11 bases between them. CDR1 is KGHSH, CDR2 LQKENI, per germline. The CDR3 loop reads CASSPSADSSYEQYF. The CDR3 DNA reads as TGTGCCAGCTCACCATCGGCAGACAGCTCCTACGAGCAGTACTTC. The full variable domain, in which reference TRBV18 and TRBJ2-7 provide the parts outside the CDR3, is NAGVMQNPRHLVRRRGQEARLRCSPMKGHSHVYWYRQLPEEGLKFMVYLQKENIIDESGMPKERFSAEFPKEGPSILRIQQVVRGDSAAYFCASSPSADSSYEQYFGPGTRLTVT.

V gene TRBV6-5 combines with J gene TRBJ2-3; 14 nucleotides match TRBD2. CDR3 size: 16 residues. Per germline, CDR1 MNHEY and CDR2 SVGAGI. The junction had 5 bases not matched to a gene; V was cut back by 4 bases and J by 5 bases. As DNA, the CDR3 is TGTGCCAGCAGTTGGGGACTAGCGGGAGTCAGAGATACGCAGTATTTT. Amino acids: CASSWGLAGVRDTQYF.

The V gene is TRBV9, the J gene TRBJ1-2, with unresolved D. This CDR3 is built from 13 residues. CDR1 and CDR2 (germline): SGDLS, YYNGEE. V dropped 0 bases and J dropped 4 bases, with 7 bases sitting between them. CDR3 sequence: CASSVDGSYGYTF. Written as DNA, the CDR3 is TGTGCCAGCAGCGTAGACGGGAGCTATGGCTACACCTTC.

For this clone: Mismatch with germline at one junction end may stem from a read error. V gene TRBV7-9 combines with J gene TRBJ2-2; a weak D match, TRBD1 (5 bases). CDR3 length equals 16 residues. CDR1 is SEHNR and CDR2 is FQNEAQ in the germline V gene (reference sequence). The CDR3 loop is CSSSPDRTSLTGELFF. In DNA, the CDR3 is TGTTCCAGCAGCCCCGACAGAACCTCCCTCACCGGGGAGCTGTTTTTT.

The chain uses TRBV6-1 and TRBJ1-4; possible D gene TRBD1, 5 bases. Trimming shortened V by 4 bases and J by 8 bases, and 8 bases separated the two germline ends. The germline V gene encodes CDR1 MNHNS and CDR2 SASEGT. The CDR3 has 12 amino acids. The CDR3 spells CASSAYREKLFF. CDR3 in DNA: TGTGCCAGCAGTGCCTACAGGGAAAAACTGTTTTTT.

V and J are TRBV19 and TRBJ2-1; D might be TRBD2 (5 bases). Deletions cut 6 bases from V and 10 bases from J, with 16 bases between. Germline V gives CDR1 LNHDA, CDR2 SQIVND (reference sequence). The CDR3 covers 13 residues. Here the CDR3 DNA reads TGTGCCAGTAGAATCACTGAGCGGAGGGAGCAGTTCTTC. As protein: CASRITERREQFF.